A selection of T cell receptor beta chains follows, all from one sample in a study of T-cell reconstitution after alpha-beta-depleted transplantation in children. Via MiXCR, TCRdb re-called the PCR reads, giving one row per CDR3 protein. The top ten clones hold roughly 2.5% of a sample with roughly 500,000 distinct CDR3 sequences, over 25% of them seen once. The sequencing here drew on PBMCs from the stem cell graft donor, taken from the stem cell graft. All receptors derive from a human donor who donated a stem cell graft to a child with aplastic anemia. Both conserved end residues are part of each CDR3. Size is stated for part of the rows, as once, few or many counts, or as a class when the clone is expanded.

>TRBV15|.|TRBJ2-1
CATSRPGGYNEQFF
>TRBV18|.|TRBJ1-5
CASSPSTGGVQPQHF
>TRBV29-1|.|TRBJ2-3
CSVEQGLAGVADTQYF
>TRBV6-1|.|TRBJ1-3
CASSPKGMASGNTIYF
>TRBV7-3|.|TRBJ2-1
CASSLTPGLAGDEQFF
>TRBV2|.|TRBJ2-3
CASLFRGSTDTQYF
>TRBV20-1|few|TRBJ2-7
CSARGSEFYEQYF
>TRBV6-5|.|TRBJ1-2
CASSSARTVYGYTF
>TRBV6-1|.|TRBJ1-1
CASRRTLQTLNTEAFF
>TRBV7-9|.|TRBJ2-3
CASSSRTSGRPDTQYF
>TRBV12-3/TRBV12-4|once|TRBJ1-2
CASSLEGAHYGYTF
>TRBV6-5|.|TRBJ2-3
CASSYPTQYF
>TRBV9|.|TRBJ2-2
CATLRENTGELFF
>TRBV4-3|few|TRBJ2-5
CASSQGLRGRTETQYF
>TRBV4-3|few|TRBJ2-2
CASSPGTGARRELFF
>TRBV25-1|.|TRBJ2-5
CASSEDGGTQYF
>TRBV6-6|.|TRBJ2-1
CASRSSGTYNEQFF
>TRBV6-5|.|TRBJ1-2
CASSYGGSRYGYTF
>TRBV6-1|few|TRBJ1-3
CASSQQGSGNTIYF
>TRBV6-2/TRBV6-3|.|TRBJ1-6
CASSYYGDYRTYNSPLHF
>TRBV6-1|many|TRBJ1-5
CASRPTGARGNQPQHF
>TRBV20-1|.|TRBJ1-1
CSARRGVRNEAFF
>TRBV12-3/TRBV12-4|.|TRBJ2-3
CASSIPGQGPNTDTQYF
>TRBV28|.|TRBJ2-5
CASTTGSETQYF
>TRBV5-6|few|TRBJ2-2
CASSARDRVRTGELFF
>TRBV20-1|.|TRBJ2-4
CSASASFTAGSNIQYF
>TRBV18|.|TRBJ1-1
CASSQTTGSGNTEAFF
>TRBV20-1|.|TRBJ2-7
CSATPQTYEQYF
>TRBV20-1|few|TRBJ2-3
CSALGQTDTQYF
>TRBV27|once|TRBJ1-2
CASSLKGFLNYGYTF
>TRBV30|.|TRBJ2-3
CAWSVGADTQYF